Below are 7 T cell receptor beta chains sequenced from a single sample in a study of OX40 agonist ivuxolimab in advanced cancers. TCRdb's table, derived via immunoSEQ multiplex PCR, lists solely in-frame clones and lacks some. The table records around 60,000 clones, about 86% of them present only once. The specimen comprised CD4+ or CD8+ T cells sorted from blood, sampled in a trial of the OX40 agonist ivuxolimab. These receptors all come from an adult with an advanced solid tumor such as melanoma, head and neck, liver or kidney cancer.

J is TRBJ2-7 and V is TRBV6-1; D perhaps matches TRBD1 (6 bases). The germline V gene has CDR1 MNHNS and CDR2 SASEGT. This CDR3 is built from 15 residues. Trimming cost V 5 bases and J 0 bases, with 14 bases left between them. CDR3 DNA: TGTGCCAGCAGTCCCATGGGGGCAGGCTCCTACGAGCAGTACTTC. Translated, it gives CASSPMGAGSYEQYF.

This chain uses TRBV5-8 with TRBJ1-5; a weak D match, TRBD1 (6 bases). Looked up from germline, CDR1 is SGHTS and CDR2 is YDEGEE. V lost 4 bases, J lost 2 bases, and 25 bases lay in between. This CDR3 region has 19 residues. The CDR3 bases are TGTGCCAGCAGCCTGCCGACAGGTAGATGGGCTTTGGGCAATCAGCCCCAGCATTTT. This sequence encodes CASSLPTGRWALGNQPQHF. The whole variable domain, remainder taken from reference TRBV5-8 and TRBJ1-5, is EAGVTQSPTHLIKTRGQQATLRCSPISGHTSVYWYQQALGLGLQFLLWYDEGEERNRGNFPPRFSGRQFPNYSSELNVNALELEDSALYLCASSLPTGRWALGNQPQHFGDGTRLSIL.

This clone was seen just once. This chain joins TRBV5-1 and TRBJ2-4, with 14 bases fitting TRBD2. The CDR3 is 20 residues long. V lost 3 bases, J lost 1 base, and 12 bases stayed unmatched. Germline CDR1 and CDR2: SGHRS and YFSETQ. The CDR3 spells CASSYVGTSGGLGAKNIQYF. DNA for the CDR3: TGCGCCAGCAGCTACGTAGGGACTAGCGGGGGCCTGGGGGCCAAAAACATTCAGTACTTC.

This clone was seen just once. V usage is TRBV5-1 and J usage is TRBJ1-4; possible D gene TRBD1, 6 bases. Germline CDR1 and CDR2: SGHRS and YFSETQ. Trimming took 3 bases from V and 0 from J, leaving 12 bases between them. The length of the CDR3 is 16 residues. Written as DNA, the CDR3 is TGCGCCAGCAGCTCGACAGGAGTTGCAACTAATGAAAAACTGTTTTTT. Its translation: CASSSTGVATNEKLFF.

The V call is TRBV11-1, the J call TRBJ1-6; D ambiguous. Germline values: CDR1 SGHAT, CDR2 FQDESV (reference sequence). The CDR3 is 15 residues long. The V gene lost 1 base and the J gene lost 5 bases, with 9 bases spanning the gap. The CDR3 coding sequence is TGTGCCAGCAGCTTAGATGGTTGGAATAATTCACCCCTCCACTTT. This translates into CASSLDGWNNSPLHF.

This clone was recorded a few times. The chain links TRBV28 to TRBJ1-5; D is unclear. The germline CDR1 and CDR2 sequences are MDHEN and SYDVKM. The CDR3 has 15 residues. V gave up 6 bases and J gave up 6 bases, with 18 bases separating them. CDR3 sequence (DNA): TGTGCCAGCAGCAGAACGGGGAGCGGAGGTCAGCCCCAGCATTTT. Its translation: CASSRTGSGGQPQHF.

This chain joins TRBV2 and TRBJ1-5; maybe TRBD1 (5 bases). CDR3 length: 18 amino acids. V gave up 2 bases and J gave up 0 bases, with 17 bases separating them. Germline lookup yields CDR1 SNHLY and CDR2 FYNNEI. CDR3 DNA: TGTGCCAGCAGTGAATTTTTTACGGGGCAGGGTAGCAATCAGCCCCAGCATTTT. Protein product: CASSEFFTGQGSNQPQHF.